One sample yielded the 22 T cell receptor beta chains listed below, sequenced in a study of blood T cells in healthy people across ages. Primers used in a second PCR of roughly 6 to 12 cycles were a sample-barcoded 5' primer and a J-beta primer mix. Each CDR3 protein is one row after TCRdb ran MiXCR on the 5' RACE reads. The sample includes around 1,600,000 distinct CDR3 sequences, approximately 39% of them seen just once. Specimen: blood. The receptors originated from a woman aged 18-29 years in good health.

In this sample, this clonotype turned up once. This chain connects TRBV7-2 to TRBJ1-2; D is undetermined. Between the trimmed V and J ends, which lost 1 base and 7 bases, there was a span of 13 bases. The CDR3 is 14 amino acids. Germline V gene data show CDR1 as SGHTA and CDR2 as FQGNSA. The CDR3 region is CASSLDWRKAGYTF. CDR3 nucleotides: TGTGCCAGCAGCTTAGACTGGCGCAAAGCTGGCTACACCTTC.

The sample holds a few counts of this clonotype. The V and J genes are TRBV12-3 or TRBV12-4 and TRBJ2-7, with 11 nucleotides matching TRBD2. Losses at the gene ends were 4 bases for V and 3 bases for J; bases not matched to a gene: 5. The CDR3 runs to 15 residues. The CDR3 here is CASSSGLAALYEQYF. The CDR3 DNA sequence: TGTGCCAGCAGTTCGGGACTAGCGGCGCTCTACGAGCAGTACTTC.

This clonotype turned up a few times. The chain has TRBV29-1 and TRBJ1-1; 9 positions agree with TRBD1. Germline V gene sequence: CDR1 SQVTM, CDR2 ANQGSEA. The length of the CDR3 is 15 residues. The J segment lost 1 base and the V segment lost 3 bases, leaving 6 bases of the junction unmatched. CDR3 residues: CSVEEDRGGNTEAFF. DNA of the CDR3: TGCAGCGTTGAGGAGGACAGGGGAGGGAACACTGAAGCTTTCTTT. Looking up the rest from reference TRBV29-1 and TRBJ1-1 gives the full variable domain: SAVISQKPSRDICQRGTSLTIQCQVDSQVTMMFWYRQQPGQSLTLIATANQGSEATYESGFVIDKFPISRPNLTFSTLTVSNMSPEDSSIYLCSVEEDRGGNTEAFFGQGTRLTVV.

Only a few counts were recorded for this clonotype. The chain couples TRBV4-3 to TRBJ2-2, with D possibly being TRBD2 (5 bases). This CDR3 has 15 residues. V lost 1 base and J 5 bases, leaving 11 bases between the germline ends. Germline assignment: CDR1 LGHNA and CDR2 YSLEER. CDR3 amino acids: CASSQARLTTGELFF. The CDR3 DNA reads TGCGCCAGCAGCCAAGCGCGACTAACAACCGGGGAGCTGTTTTTT.

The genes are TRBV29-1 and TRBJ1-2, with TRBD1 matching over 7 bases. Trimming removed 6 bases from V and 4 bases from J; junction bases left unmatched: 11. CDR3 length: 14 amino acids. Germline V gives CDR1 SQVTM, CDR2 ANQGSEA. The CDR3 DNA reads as TGCAGCGTGTCTCAGGGGGGCCCTGGCTATGGCTACACCTTC. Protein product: CSVSQGGPGYGYTF.

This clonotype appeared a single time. The chain's CDR3 is CASSLWGGRLSEAFF. The CDR3 DNA reads TGTGCCAGCAGTTTATGGGGGGGGCGTCTCTCTGAAGCTTTCTTT. The chain uses TRBV27 and TRBJ1-1; maybe TRBD1 (6 bases). Per germline, CDR1 MNHEY and CDR2 SMNVEV (reference sequence). The CDR3 spans 15 residues. The V end was cut by 1 base, the J end by 6 bases, with 15 bases between.

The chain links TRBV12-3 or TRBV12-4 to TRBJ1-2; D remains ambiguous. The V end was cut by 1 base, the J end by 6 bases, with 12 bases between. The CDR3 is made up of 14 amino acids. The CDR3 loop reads CASSLESLNDGYTF. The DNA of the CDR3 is TGTGCCAGCAGTTTAGAGTCCCTTAATGATGGCTACACCTTC.

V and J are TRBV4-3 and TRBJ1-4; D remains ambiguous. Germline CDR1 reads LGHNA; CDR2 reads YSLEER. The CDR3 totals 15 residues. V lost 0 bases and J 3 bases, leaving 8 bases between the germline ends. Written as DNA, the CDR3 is TGCGCCAGCAGCCAAGATTGGGGTCCTAATGAAAAACTGTTTTTT. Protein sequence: CASSQDWGPNEKLFF.

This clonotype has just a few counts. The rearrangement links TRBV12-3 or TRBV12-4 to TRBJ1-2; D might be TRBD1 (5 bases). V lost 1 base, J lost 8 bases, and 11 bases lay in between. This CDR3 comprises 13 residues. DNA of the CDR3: TGTGCCAGCAGTTTAGACCAGGGTGGGGGCTACACCTTC. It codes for CASSLDQGGGYTF.

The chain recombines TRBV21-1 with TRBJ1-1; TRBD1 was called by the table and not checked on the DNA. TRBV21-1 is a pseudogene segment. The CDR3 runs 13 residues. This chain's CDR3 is CAGRRGAHTEAFF. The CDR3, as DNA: TGTGCCGGACGACGGGGGGCTCACACTGAAGCTTTCTTT.

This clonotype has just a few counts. The CDR3 is CASSKDMRGYTF. CDR3 coding DNA: TGTGCCAGCAGTAAGGACATGCGAGGCTACACCTTC. The chain carries TRBV12-3 or TRBV12-4 and TRBJ1-2; TRBD1 is a possible D gene (5 bases). Trimming cost V 5 bases and J 8 bases, with 12 bases left between them. This CDR3 has 12 amino acids.

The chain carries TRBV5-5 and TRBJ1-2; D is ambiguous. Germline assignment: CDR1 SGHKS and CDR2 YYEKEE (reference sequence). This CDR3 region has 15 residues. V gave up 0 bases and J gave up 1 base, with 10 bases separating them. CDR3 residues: CASSLGNRDNYGYTF. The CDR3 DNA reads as TGTGCCAGCAGCTTGGGAAACCGGGATAACTATGGCTACACCTTC.

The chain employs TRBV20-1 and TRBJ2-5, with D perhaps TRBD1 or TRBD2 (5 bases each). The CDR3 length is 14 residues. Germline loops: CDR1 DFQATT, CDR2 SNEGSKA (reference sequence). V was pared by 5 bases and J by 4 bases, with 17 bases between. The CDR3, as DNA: TGCAGTGCTCGGGACCCCTCGAGGACAGAGACCCAGTACTTC. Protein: CSARDPSRTETQYF.

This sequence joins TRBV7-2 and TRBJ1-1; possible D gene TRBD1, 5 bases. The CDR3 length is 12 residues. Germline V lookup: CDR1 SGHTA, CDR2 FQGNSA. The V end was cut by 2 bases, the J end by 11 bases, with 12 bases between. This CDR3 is CASSLMQGGAFF. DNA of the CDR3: TGTGCCAGCAGCTTAATGCAGGGTGGCGCTTTCTTT.

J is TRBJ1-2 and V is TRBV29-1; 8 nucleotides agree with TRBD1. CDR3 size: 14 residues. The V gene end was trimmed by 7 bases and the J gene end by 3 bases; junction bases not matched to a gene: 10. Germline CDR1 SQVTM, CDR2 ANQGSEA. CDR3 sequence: CSAEWQGAYYGYTF. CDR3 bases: TGCAGCGCCGAGTGGCAGGGGGCGTACTATGGCTACACCTTC.

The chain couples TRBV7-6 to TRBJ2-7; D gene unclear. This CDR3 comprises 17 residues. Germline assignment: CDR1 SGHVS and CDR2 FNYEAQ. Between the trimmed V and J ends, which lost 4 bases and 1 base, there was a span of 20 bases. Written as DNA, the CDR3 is TGTGCCAGCAGCTCCTCCCCGTCTGGCAAGCTATCCTACGAGCAGTACTTC. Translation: CASSSSPSGKLSYEQYF.

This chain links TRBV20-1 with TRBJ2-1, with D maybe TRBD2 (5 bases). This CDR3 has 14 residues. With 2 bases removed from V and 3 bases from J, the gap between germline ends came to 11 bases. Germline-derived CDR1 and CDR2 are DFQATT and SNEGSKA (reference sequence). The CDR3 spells CSARRLGGYNEQFF. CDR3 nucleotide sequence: TGCAGTGCTAGACGGTTAGGAGGCTACAATGAGCAGTTCTTC.

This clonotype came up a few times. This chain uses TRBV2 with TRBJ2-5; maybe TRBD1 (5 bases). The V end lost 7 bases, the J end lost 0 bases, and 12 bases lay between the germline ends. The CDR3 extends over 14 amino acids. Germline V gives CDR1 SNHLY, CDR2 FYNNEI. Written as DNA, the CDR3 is TGTGCCAGCACCAGCCAGGGATACCAAGAGACCCAGTACTTC. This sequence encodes CASTSQGYQETQYF.

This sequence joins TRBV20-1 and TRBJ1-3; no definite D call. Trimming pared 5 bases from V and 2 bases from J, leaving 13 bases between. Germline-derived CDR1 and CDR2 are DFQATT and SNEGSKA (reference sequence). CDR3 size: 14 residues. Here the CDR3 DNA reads TGCAGTGCTCTGATCCCTTATCCTGGAAACACCATATATTTT. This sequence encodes CSALIPYPGNTIYF.

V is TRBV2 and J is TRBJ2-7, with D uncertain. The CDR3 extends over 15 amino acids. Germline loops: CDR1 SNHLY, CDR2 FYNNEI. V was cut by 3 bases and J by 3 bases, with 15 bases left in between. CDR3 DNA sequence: TGTGCCAGCAGTGAGGCGGAGCTTGCAGTCTACGAGCAGTACTTC. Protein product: CASSEAELAVYEQYF.

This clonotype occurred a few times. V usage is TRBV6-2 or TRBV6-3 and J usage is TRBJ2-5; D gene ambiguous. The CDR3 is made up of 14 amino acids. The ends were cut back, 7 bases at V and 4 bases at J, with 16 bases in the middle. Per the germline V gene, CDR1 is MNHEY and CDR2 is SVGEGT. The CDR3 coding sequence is TGTGCCAGCAATCCTTCGGCCAACGGAGAGACCCAGTACTTC. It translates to CASNPSANGETQYF.

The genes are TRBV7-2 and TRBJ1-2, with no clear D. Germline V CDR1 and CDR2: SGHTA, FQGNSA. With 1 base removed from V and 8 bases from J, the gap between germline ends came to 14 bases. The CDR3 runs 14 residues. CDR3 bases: TGTGCCAGCAGCTTAGGGTCTAACACCGACGGCTACACCTTC. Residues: CASSLGSNTDGYTF.